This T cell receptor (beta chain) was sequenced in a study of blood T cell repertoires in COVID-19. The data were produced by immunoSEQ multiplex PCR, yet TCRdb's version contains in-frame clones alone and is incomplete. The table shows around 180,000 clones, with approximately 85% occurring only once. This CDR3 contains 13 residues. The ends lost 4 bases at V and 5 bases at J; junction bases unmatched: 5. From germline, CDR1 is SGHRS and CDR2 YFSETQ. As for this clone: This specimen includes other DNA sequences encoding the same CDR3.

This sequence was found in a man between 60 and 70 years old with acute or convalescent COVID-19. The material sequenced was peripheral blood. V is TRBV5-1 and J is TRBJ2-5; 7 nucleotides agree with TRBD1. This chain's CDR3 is CASSNRGGETQYF. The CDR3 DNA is TGCGCCAGCAGCAACAGGGGTGGGGAGACCCAGTACTTC.